One sample yielded the 10 T cell receptor beta chains listed below, sequenced in a study of T cells in Graves' hyperthyroidism and ophthalmopathy. Researchers took RNA transcripts and amplified the TCR beta CDR3 regions from them. A first-round RT-PCR of the TCR CDR3 used the HTBI primer set. One entry per CDR3 protein, called by TCRdb with MiXCR from the multiplex PCR reads. The repertoire has under 400,000 distinct CDR3 sequences, 13% of them found once; the top ten carry around a tenth. Sequences were obtained from blood. The receptors here all came from a woman under 30 with Graves' hyperthyroidism.

As to this clonotype: A much bigger clone sits one base away, suggesting this may be a read error. This chain uses TRBV6-5 with TRBJ1-2; 7 nucleotides line up with TRBD1. CDR1 and CDR2 (germline): MNHEY, SVGAGI. The CDR3 is 12 residues long. The CDR3 loop is CASSLDRAGYSF. DNA for the CDR3: TGTGCCAGCAGTTTAGACAGGGCTGGCTACTCCTTC.

The chain joins TRBV15 to TRBJ1-3, with 8 bases fitting TRBD1. The junction had 9 bases not matched to a gene; V was cut back by 8 bases and J by 0 bases. In germline, CDR1 is LNHNV, CDR2 YYDKDF (reference sequence). The CDR3 extends over 16 amino acids. The CDR3 nucleotides read TGTGCCACCGCCCCCGAGGACAGGGTCTCTGGAAACACCATATATTTT. This codes for CATAPEDRVSGNTIYF.

This clonotype was observed at least ten times. The genes are TRBV3-1 and TRBJ2-7, with TRBD2 identical over 10 bases. This CDR3 is built from 16 residues. The trim removed 0 bases at V and 3 bases at J, leaving 5 bases unmatched. Per germline, CDR1 LGHDT and CDR2 YNNKEL (reference sequence). The chain's CDR3 is CASSQDKRLAGYEQYF. DNA of the CDR3: TGTGCCAGCAGCCAAGATAAGAGACTAGCGGGCTACGAGCAGTACTTC.

Many counts were recorded for this clonotype. This CDR3 is CATSDPTQSTDTQYF. CDR3 sequence (DNA): TGTGCCACCAGTGATCCCACACAGAGCACAGATACGCAGTATTTT. The V gene is TRBV24-1, the J gene TRBJ2-3; D unclear. V was cut by 3 bases and J by 0 bases, with 9 bases left in between. The CDR3 extends over 15 amino acids. From germline, CDR1 is KGHDR and CDR2 SFDVKD.

This clonotype was detected ten times or more. The J gene is TRBJ1-2, the V gene TRBV2; D gene unclear. The CDR3 extends over 12 amino acids. V was cut by 3 bases and J by 4 bases, with 6 bases left in between. Germline V CDR1 and CDR2: SNHLY, FYNNEI. CDR3 sequence reads: CASSEGPYGYTF. The CDR3 bases are TGTGCCAGCAGTGAGGGCCCCTATGGCTACACCTTC.

In this sample, this clonotype turned up many times. V gene TRBV27 combines with J gene TRBJ1-1; D gene unclear. V was clipped by 11 bases and J by 3 bases, with 16 bases between them. Per the germline V gene, CDR1 is MNHEY and CDR2 is SMNVEV (reference sequence). The CDR3 loop spans 13 amino acids. DNA for the CDR3: TGTGCCTCCAAGTTGGCAGCCGACACTGAAGCTTTCTTT. Its protein is CASKLAADTEAFF.

This clonotype was observed many times. The chain recombines TRBV12-3 or TRBV12-4 with TRBJ1-3, with D tentatively TRBD1 (5 bases). The CDR3 sequence is 17 residues long. Between the trimmed V and J ends, which lost 8 bases and 2 bases, there was a span of 22 bases. The CDR3 nucleotides are TGTGCCAGCTGTAGGGACCCTCATGAAGTAGCTGGAAACACCATATATTTT. This encodes CASCRDPHEVAGNTIYF.

This rearrangement joins TRBV12-3 or TRBV12-4 to TRBJ1-2, with TRBD1 matching over 7 bases. The junction had 7 bases not matched to a gene; V was cut back by 3 bases and J by 6 bases. The CDR3 extends over 14 amino acids. The CDR3 region is CASSFRGTVNGYTF. CDR3 in DNA: TGTGCCAGCAGTTTCAGGGGGACGGTTAATGGCTACACCTTC.

The table lists this clonotype with many counts. The J gene is TRBJ1-1, the V gene TRBV20-1; D is perhaps TRBD1 (6 bases). CDR3 length: 13 amino acids. Germline V CDR1 and CDR2: DFQATT, SNEGSKA (reference sequence). V lost 7 bases, J lost 5 bases, and 17 bases lay in between. The CDR3 bases are TGCAGTGGCAGAGGGGGTGGAAAAACTGAAGCTTTCTTT. Encoded protein: CSGRGGGKTEAFF.

This clonotype was detected ten times or more. The CDR3, as DNA: TGTGCCAGCAGCTCCCTCTTGAGCTCCTATGGCTACACCTTC. It yields the protein CASSSLLSSYGYTF. V and J are TRBV7-2 and TRBJ1-2, with D unresolved. Germline-derived CDR1 and CDR2 are SGHTA and FQGNSA. The germline V and J ends were trimmed by 4 bases and 4 bases, with 13 bases remaining between them. The CDR3 is made up of 14 amino acids.